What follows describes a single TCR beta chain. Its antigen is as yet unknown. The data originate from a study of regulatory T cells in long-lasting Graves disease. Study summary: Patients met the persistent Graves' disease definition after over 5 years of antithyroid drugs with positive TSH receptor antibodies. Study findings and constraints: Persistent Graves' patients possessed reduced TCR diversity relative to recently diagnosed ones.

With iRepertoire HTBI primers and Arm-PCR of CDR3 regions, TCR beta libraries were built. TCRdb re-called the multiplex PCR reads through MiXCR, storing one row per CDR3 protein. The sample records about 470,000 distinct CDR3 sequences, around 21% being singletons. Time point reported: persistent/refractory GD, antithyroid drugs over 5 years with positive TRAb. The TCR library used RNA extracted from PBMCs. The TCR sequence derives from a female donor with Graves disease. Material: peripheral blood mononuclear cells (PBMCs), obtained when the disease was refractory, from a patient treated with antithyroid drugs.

CDR3 in amino acids: CATSRDRSGNTIYF. The CDR3 region has the DNA TGTGCCACCAGCAGAGATCGGTCCGGAAACACCATATATTTT. This chain joins TRBV15 and TRBJ1-3, with no clear D. Per the germline V gene, CDR1 is LNHNV and CDR2 is YYDKDF (reference sequence). V was clipped by 0 bases and J by 4 bases, with 7 bases between them. This CDR3 has 14 amino acids.